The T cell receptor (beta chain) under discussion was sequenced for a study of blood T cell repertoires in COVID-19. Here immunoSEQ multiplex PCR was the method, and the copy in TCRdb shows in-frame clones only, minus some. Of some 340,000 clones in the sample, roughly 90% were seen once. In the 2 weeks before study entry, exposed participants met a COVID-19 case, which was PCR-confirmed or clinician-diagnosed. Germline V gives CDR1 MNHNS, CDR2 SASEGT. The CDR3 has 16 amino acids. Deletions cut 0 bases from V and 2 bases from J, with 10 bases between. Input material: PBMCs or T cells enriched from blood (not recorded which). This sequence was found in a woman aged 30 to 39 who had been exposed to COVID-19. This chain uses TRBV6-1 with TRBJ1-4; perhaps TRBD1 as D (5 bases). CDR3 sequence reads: CASSEAMRQTNEKLFF. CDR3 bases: TGTGCCAGCAGTGAAGCGATGCGACAGACTAATGAAAAACTGTTTTTT.